Sequencing of this T cell receptor (beta chain) was carried out in a study of T cells in Graves' hyperthyroidism and ophthalmopathy. Study-level findings and limits: The model predicted ophthalmopathy a median roughly 6.3 months before onset.

CDR3 length: 13 residues. V was pared by 7 bases and J by 4 bases, with 8 bases between. In germline, CDR1 is MNHNS, CDR2 SASEGT. RNA transcripts provided the source from which TCR beta CDR3 regions were amplified. Carried out on the TCR CDR3, a first-round RT-PCR used the HTBI primer set. TCRdb called the multiplex PCR reads again in MiXCR, with one record for every CDR3 protein. The repertoire includes approximately 520,000 distinct CDR3 sequences, about a fifth of them detected once, and around a quarter sits in the top ten. Thyroid ultrasound, orbital computed tomography, clinical symptoms, and serum thyroxine and TRAb underpinned diagnoses. A remark on this clonotype: The antigen is not known.

This clonotype was sampled from a young man with Graves' hyperthyroidism. Material: blood. The chain employs TRBV6-1 and TRBJ2-6; D gene unclear. The DNA for the CDR3 is TGTGCCAGCAAGACGGACGGGGCCAACGTCCTGACTTTC. This translates into CASKTDGANVLTF.